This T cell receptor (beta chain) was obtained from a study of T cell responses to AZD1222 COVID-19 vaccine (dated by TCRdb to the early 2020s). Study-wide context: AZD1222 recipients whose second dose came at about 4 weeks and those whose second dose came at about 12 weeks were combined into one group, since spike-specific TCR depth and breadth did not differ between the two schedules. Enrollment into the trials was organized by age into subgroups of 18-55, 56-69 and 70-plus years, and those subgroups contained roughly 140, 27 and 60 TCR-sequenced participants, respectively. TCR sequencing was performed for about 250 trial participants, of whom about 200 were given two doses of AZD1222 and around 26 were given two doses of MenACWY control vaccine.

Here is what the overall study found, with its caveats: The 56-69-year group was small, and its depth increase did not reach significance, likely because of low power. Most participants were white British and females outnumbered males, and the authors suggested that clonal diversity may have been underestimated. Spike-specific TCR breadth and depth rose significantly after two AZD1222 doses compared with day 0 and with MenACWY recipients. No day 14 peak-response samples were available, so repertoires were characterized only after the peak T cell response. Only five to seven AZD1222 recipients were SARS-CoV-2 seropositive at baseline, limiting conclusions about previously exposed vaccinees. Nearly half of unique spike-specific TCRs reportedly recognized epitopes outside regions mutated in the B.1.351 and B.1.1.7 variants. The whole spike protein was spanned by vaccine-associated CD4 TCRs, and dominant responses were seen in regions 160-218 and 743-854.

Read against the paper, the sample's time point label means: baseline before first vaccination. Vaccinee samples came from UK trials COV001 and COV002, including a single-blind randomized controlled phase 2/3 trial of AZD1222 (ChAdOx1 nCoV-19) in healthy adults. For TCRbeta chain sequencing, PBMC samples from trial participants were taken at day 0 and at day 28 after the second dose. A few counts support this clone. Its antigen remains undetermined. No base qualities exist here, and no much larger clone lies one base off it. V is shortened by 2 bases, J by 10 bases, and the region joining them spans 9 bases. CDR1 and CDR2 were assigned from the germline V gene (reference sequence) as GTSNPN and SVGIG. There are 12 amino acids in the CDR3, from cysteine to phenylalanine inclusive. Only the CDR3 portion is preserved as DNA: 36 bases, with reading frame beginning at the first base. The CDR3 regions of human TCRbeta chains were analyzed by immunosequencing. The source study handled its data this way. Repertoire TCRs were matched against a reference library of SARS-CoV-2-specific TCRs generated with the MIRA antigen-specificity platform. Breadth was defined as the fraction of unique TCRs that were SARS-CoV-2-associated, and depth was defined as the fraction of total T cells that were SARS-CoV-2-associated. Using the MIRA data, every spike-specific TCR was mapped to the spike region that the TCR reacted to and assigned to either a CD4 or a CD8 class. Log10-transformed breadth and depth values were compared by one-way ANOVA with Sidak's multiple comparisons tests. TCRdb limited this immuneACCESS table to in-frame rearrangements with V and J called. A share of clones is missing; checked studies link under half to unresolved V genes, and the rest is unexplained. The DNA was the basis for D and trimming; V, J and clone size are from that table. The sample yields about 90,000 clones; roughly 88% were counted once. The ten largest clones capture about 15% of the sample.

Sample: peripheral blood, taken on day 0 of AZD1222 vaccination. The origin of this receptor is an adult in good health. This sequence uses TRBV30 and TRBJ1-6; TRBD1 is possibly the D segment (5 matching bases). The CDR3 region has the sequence CAWSLGRSPLHF. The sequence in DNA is TGTGCCTGGAGTTTGGGGCGATCACCCCTCCACTTT.